The 18 T cell receptor beta chains listed next were all sequenced from one sample in a study of T cells in tuberculosis. Sequencing used immunoSEQ multiplex PCR; TCRdb keeps in-frame clones, though not all of them. The data show roughly 92,000 clones, around 90% seen once. Sorting used thawed, overnight-rested PBMC stained with anti-CD3, a viability dye and GMM-loaded CD1B tetramer. CD1B tetramers were loaded with Rhodococcus equi-derived C32 glucose monomycolate. Material: CD1b-GMM tetramer-negative cells sorted from PBMCs. All receptors derive from an adult woman with latent tuberculosis.

V gene TRBV5-1 combines with J gene TRBJ1-6, with unresolved D. The CDR3 totals 17 residues. V was shortened by 2 bases and J by 0 bases, with 12 bases between the two germline ends. The germline CDR1 and CDR2 sequences are SGHRS and YFSETQ. The DNA of the CDR3 is TGCGCCAGCAGCTTTACGTTGAGAAGCTCCTATAATTCACCCCTCCACTTT. Residues: CASSFTLRSSYNSPLHF. Full variable domain (missing parts from reference TRBV5-1 and TRBJ1-6): KAGVTQTPRYLIKTRGQQVTLSCSPISGHRSVSWYQQTPGQGLQFLFEYFSETQRNKGNFPGRFSGRQFSNSRSEMNVSTLELGDSALYLCASSFTLRSSYNSPLHFGNGTRLTVT.

The chain couples TRBV15 to TRBJ2-7, with D maybe TRBD2 (5 bases). CDR1 is LNHNV, CDR2 YYDKDF, per germline (reference sequence). The CDR3 is 15 residues long. Trimming left V 0 bases short and J 2 bases short, with 11 bases between. The CDR3, as DNA: TGTGCCACCAGCAGAGAATTTAGCGTGCCCTACGAGCAGTACTTC. It codes for CATSREFSVPYEQYF.

This clone is labeled as medium-sized. Other DNA sequences within the sample encode an identical CDR3. The chain is built from TRBV19 and TRBJ1-5, with D possibly matching TRBD1 (5 bases). The CDR3 loop spans 16 amino acids. Looked up from germline, CDR1 is LNHDA and CDR2 is SQIVND (reference sequence). V lost 3 bases and J lost 0, with 12 bases in between. The CDR3 reads CASSIGGGYSNQPQHF. CDR3 bases: TGTGCCAGTAGTATTGGTGGGGGGTATAGCAATCAGCCCCAGCATTTT.

The chain recombines TRBV7-9 with TRBJ2-3; D perhaps matches TRBD1 (7 bases). The CDR3 totals 17 residues. Deletions cut 2 bases from V and 3 bases from J, with 18 bases between. The germline V gene encodes CDR1 SEHNR and CDR2 FQNEAQ (reference sequence). CDR3 amino acids: CASSLSQGGGRTDTQYF. The CDR3 DNA reads as TGTGCCAGCAGCTTATCCCAGGGGGGAGGACGTACAGATACGCAGTATTTT.

The rearrangement links TRBV6-1 to TRBJ2-3; the D is unclear. This CDR3 has 12 amino acids. The germline V gene has CDR1 MNHNS and CDR2 SASEGT. V was trimmed by 4 bases and J by 7 bases, leaving 9 bases between them. The CDR3 region is CASSVIENTQYF. Here the CDR3 DNA reads TGTGCCAGCAGTGTTATTGAGAATACGCAGTATTTT.

This clone was picked up one time. The chain links TRBV28 to TRBJ2-7, with 9 bases aligning to TRBD1. There are 17 residues in the CDR3. V shed 4 bases and J 3 bases; nucleotides not matched to a gene: 13. Germline V gives CDR1 MDHEN, CDR2 SYDVKM. The CDR3 DNA reads as TGTGCCAGCAGTTGGGGGACAGGGCCAAGCTTACTCTACGAGCAGTACGTC. The encoded protein is CASSWGTGPSLLYEQYV.

The chain couples TRBV11-2 to TRBJ2-3; 10 bases fit TRBD2. Unmatched junction bases numbered 6, after V lost 0 bases and J lost 0 bases. The CDR3 consists of 18 residues. CDR1 is SGHAT, CDR2 FQNNGV, per germline. The CDR3 DNA reads TGTGCCAGCAGCTTAGATCTTGGACTAGCGGCGAGCACAGATACGCAGTATTTT. It codes for CASSLDLGLAASTDTQYF.

The rearrangement joins TRBV10-3 to TRBJ1-2, with 7 bases that match TRBD1. V lost 5 bases and J lost 4; bases outside the gene matches: 10. This CDR3 contains 15 residues. Germline CDR1 ENHRY, CDR2 SYGVKD. The CDR3 DNA follows: TGTGCCATCAGTTCCGGAGACAGGGCCCTCTATGGCTACACCTTC. Encoded protein: CAISSGDRALYGYTF.

This clone was counted a few times. The chain recombines TRBV6-5 with TRBJ1-1, with 8 bases that match TRBD1. Germline V CDR1 and CDR2: MNHEY, SVGAGI. The J segment lost 1 base and the V segment lost 8 bases, leaving 0 bases of the junction unmatched. The CDR3 spans 12 residues. The CDR3, as DNA: TGTGCCAGCGGGACAGGGAACACTGAAGCTTTCTTT. Amino acids: CASGTGNTEAFF.

The chain has TRBV10-3 and TRBJ2-5, with 8 bases lining up with TRBD2. The junction had 7 bases not matched to a gene; V was cut back by 0 bases and J by 4 bases. The CDR3 runs 16 residues. In germline, CDR1 is ENHRY, CDR2 SYGVKD. The CDR3 bases are TGTGCCATCAGTGAGTCGGTAGCGGGGTCGATAGAGACCCAGTACTTC. Its translation is CAISESVAGSIETQYF.

V usage is TRBV7-6 and J usage is TRBJ2-5; 10 bases map to TRBD2. CDR1 and CDR2 (germline): SGHVS, FNYEAQ. The CDR3 extends over 17 amino acids. V lost 1 base and J lost 5; bases outside the gene matches: 10. CDR3 amino acids: CASSLEAAGGPQETQYF. CDR3 bases: TGTGCCAGCAGCTTAGAGGCAGCGGGGGGGCCTCAGGAGACCCAGTACTTC.

The chain joins TRBV4-2 to TRBJ2-2; D might be TRBD2 (6 bases). Germline values: CDR1 LGHNA, CDR2 YNFKEQ. CDR3 length equals 14 residues. V lost 5 bases and J 7 bases, leaving 14 bases between the germline ends. CDR3 in amino acids: CASSLGGEGGELFF. The CDR3 nucleotides read TGTGCCAGCAGCTTGGGAGGTGAAGGCGGGGAGCTGTTTTTT.

This chain connects TRBV9 to TRBJ1-1; D not resolved. This CDR3 comprises 13 residues. Germline CDR1 is SGDLS and CDR2 is YYNGEE. V lost 2 bases, J lost 5 bases, and 10 bases lay in between. CDR3 sequence: CASSVEATTEAFF. The DNA of the CDR3 is TGTGCCAGCAGCGTGGAGGCAACTACTGAAGCTTTCTTT.

This sequence joins TRBV6-5 and TRBJ1-1, with 9 bases aligning to TRBD1. Trimming cost V 4 bases and J 0 bases; bases outside gene matches: 6. CDR3 length: 16 residues. Germline lookup yields CDR1 MNHEY and CDR2 SVGAGI. CDR3 protein: CASSSGTGLMNTEAFF. The DNA of the CDR3 is TGTGCCAGCAGTTCCGGGACAGGGCTAATGAACACTGAAGCTTTCTTT.

The rearrangement joins TRBV18 to TRBJ1-1; 9 bases fit TRBD1. CDR3 size: 16 residues. The trim removed 3 bases at V and 5 bases at J, leaving 10 bases unmatched. Germline CDR1 is KGHSH and CDR2 is LQKENI. The CDR3 is CASSPDRGPRRTEAFF. The CDR3 DNA reads TGTGCCAGCTCACCGGACAGGGGACCCCGGAGAACTGAAGCTTTCTTT.

This clone was counted a few times. This chain links TRBV19 with TRBJ2-2; 11 nucleotides agree with TRBD1. Per the germline V gene, CDR1 is LNHDA and CDR2 is SQIVND (reference sequence). Trimming took 7 bases from V and 6 from J; bases not matched to a gene: 1. This CDR3 has 13 amino acids. CDR3 amino acids: CASTGQGAGELFF. The CDR3 region has the DNA TGTGCCAGTACGGGACAGGGGGCCGGGGAGCTGTTTTTT.

The sample holds a few counts of this clone. This chain connects TRBV11-2 to TRBJ1-4; D remains ambiguous. The CDR3 is 13 residues long. V gave up 3 bases and J gave up 2 bases, with 4 bases separating them. CDR1 is SGHAT and CDR2 is FQNNGV in the germline V gene. CDR3 protein: CASSFGTNEKLFF. The CDR3 bases are TGTGCCAGCAGCTTCGGGACTAATGAAAAACTGTTTTTT.

V gene TRBV28 combines with J gene TRBJ1-2, with D uncertain. CDR3 length: 12 residues. Germline V lookup: CDR1 MDHEN, CDR2 SYDVKM. Trimming cost V 6 bases and J 4 bases, with 9 bases left between them. CDR3 region: CASSESLYGYTF. The CDR3, as DNA: TGTGCCAGCAGCGAGTCCCTCTATGGCTACACCTTC.